In this sample, the clone carrying this TCR beta chain turned up a few times. Its cognate antigen is unknown. The data are from a study of T-cell memory formation after mild COVID-19. Whole-study results and caveats: Proof of SARS-CoV-2 specificity was absent for the second-wave clones that crested on day 37. Clones shrinking from day 15 to 85 showed even CD4/CD8 mixes; later expanders tilted CD4+.

From germline, CDR1 is MNHEY and CDR2 SMNVEV (reference sequence). The CDR3 has 12 residues. Trimming took 7 bases from V and 9 from J, leaving 15 bases between them. The TCR alpha and TCR beta cDNA libraries, bearing sample barcodes and UMIs, were generated by 5'RACE using constant-segment primers. MiXCR was run by TCRdb on the 5' RACE reads, yielding one entry per CDR3 protein. The sample records 560,000 or so distinct CDR3 sequences, around 15% being singletons. The sample was PBMCs or a T cell subset sorted from them (not recorded which). This TCR derives from an adult woman who had mild COVID-19 (a few samples of this study predate the infection). Cell type and time point are not known. This chain uses TRBV27 with TRBJ1-1; D might be TRBD1 (6 bases). The CDR3 DNA is TGTGCCAGCACCTCCCCGGGGGGGCAAGCTTTCTTT. Translation gives CASTSPGGQAFF.